The clone carrying this T cell receptor beta chain was detected ten times or more. The CDR3 runs to 15 residues. The J segment lost 4 bases and the V segment lost 5 bases, leaving 5 bases of the junction unmatched. CDR1 is SGHAT, CDR2 FQNNGV, per germline. TCRdb itself ran the 5' RACE reads through MiXCR, one entry per CDR3 protein. In the table there are some 600,000 distinct CDR3 sequences, roughly 17% of which are singletons. The source of the sample is a study of T-cell memory formation after mild COVID-19. Sequencing was carried out using PBMCs or a T cell subset sorted from them (not recorded which). The J gene is TRBJ2-1, the V gene TRBV11-2, with 10 bases lining up with TRBD2. The origin of this receptor is an adult woman who had mild COVID-19 (a few samples of this study predate the infection). Cell type and time point are not known. The CDR3: CASSQTSGPYNEQFF. In DNA, the CDR3 is TGTGCCAGCAGCCAGACTAGCGGGCCGTACAATGAGCAGTTCTTC.